The 21 T cell receptor beta chains reported below all come from one sample, sequenced in a study of blood T cell repertoires in COVID-19. Sequencing was performed with immunoSEQ multiplex PCR; in TCRdb, only in-frame clones are kept and a portion is missing. The top ten hold 10% of the sample, which has about 210,000 clones, approximately 90% seen once. Sequenced input: PBMCs or T cells enriched from blood (not recorded which). Every receptor here comes from a man in his late teens or twenties with acute COVID-19.

The chain has TRBV11-2 and TRBJ1-4, with 8 nucleotides matching TRBD1. Looked up from germline, CDR1 is SGHAT and CDR2 is FQNNGV. With 4 bases clipped from V and 8 bases from J, the junction kept 9 bases outside the gene matches. The CDR3 has 15 residues. The CDR3 sequence is CASSSLDRVGEKLFF. As DNA, the CDR3 is TGTGCCAGCAGCTCCTTGGACAGGGTGGGGGAAAAACTGTTTTTT. Filled out from reference TRBV11-2 and TRBJ1-4, the complete variable domain reads EAGVAQSPRYKIIEKRQSVAFWCNPISGHATLYWYQQILGQGPKLLIQFQNNGVVDDSQLPKDRFSAERLKGVDSTLKIQPAKLEDSAVYLCASSSLDRVGEKLFFGSGTQLSVL.

The chain joins TRBV29-1 to TRBJ1-2, with TRBD1 as a possible D gene (5 bases). Per germline, CDR1 SQVTM and CDR2 ANQGSEA. Deletions cut 7 bases from V and 4 bases from J, with 19 bases between. The CDR3 length is 14 residues. The CDR3 DNA sequence: TGCAGCGCCCCCTCCCTGACGGACATCTATGGCTACACCTTC. As protein: CSAPSLTDIYGYTF. Complete variable domain (other parts from reference TRBV29-1 and TRBJ1-2): SAVISQKPSRDICQRGTSLTIQCQVDSQVTMMFWYRQQPGQSLTLIATANQGSEATYESGFVIDKFPISRPNLTFSTLTVSNMSPEDSSIYLCSAPSLTDIYGYTFGSGTRLTVV.

This clone has a single count. The rearrangement links TRBV4-1 to TRBJ2-3; TRBD1 agrees at 8 bases. Germline CDR1 is MGHRA and CDR2 is YSYEKL. CDR3 length: 17 amino acids. The trim removed 4 bases at V and 0 bases at J, leaving 9 bases unmatched. The CDR3 DNA follows: TGCGCCAGCAGCCGAGCCGTGGGGACAGGTAGCACAGATACGCAGTATTTT. Its protein is CASSRAVGTGSTDTQYF.

This clone was observed a few times. The V and J genes are TRBV14 and TRBJ1-1; D ambiguous. Trimming pared 2 bases from V and 6 bases from J, leaving 10 bases between. This CDR3 has 13 amino acids. Germline V gives CDR1 SGHDN, CDR2 FVKESK. In DNA form, the CDR3 reads TGTGCCAGCAGCCAAATCGCCCGAGCTGAAGCTTTCTTT. It translates to CASSQIARAEAFF.

V is TRBV28 and J is TRBJ1-1, with a possible D match to TRBD1 (6 bases). CDR1 is MDHEN and CDR2 is SYDVKM in the germline V gene. The CDR3 is made up of 15 amino acids. Trimming removed 5 bases from V and 5 bases from J, with 18 bases in between. The CDR3 protein is CASSPRDTPRTEAFF. The CDR3 DNA is TGTGCCAGCAGTCCCCGGGACACCCCCCGGACTGAAGCTTTCTTT.

V gene TRBV6-1 combines with J gene TRBJ1-2, with D possibly being TRBD1 (6 bases). The CDR3 is 16 residues long. Germline V CDR1 and CDR2: MNHNS, SASEGT. Trimming cost V 0 bases and J 3 bases, with 14 bases left between them. CDR3 region: CASSEAGDILYYGYTF. The CDR3, as DNA: TGTGCCAGCAGTGAAGCGGGGGACATACTCTACTATGGCTACACCTTC.

The chain recombines TRBV28 with TRBJ2-3; 8 nucleotides agree with TRBD1. V was pared by 6 bases and J by 0 bases, with 8 bases of the junction left unmatched. CDR1 MDHEN and CDR2 SYDVKM come from the germline V gene. The CDR3 sequence is 16 residues long. CDR3 nucleotide sequence: TGTGCCAGCAGCCCGGACAGGGAGTTTAGCACAGATACGCAGTATTTT. This translates into CASSPDREFSTDTQYF.

On this clone itself: The identical CDR3 is also encoded by other nucleotide sequences in the sample. The chain recombines TRBV7-2 with TRBJ2-5, with D possibly matching TRBD2 (5 bases). This CDR3 comprises 14 residues. Trimming took 3 bases from V and 2 from J, leaving 10 bases between them. Germline assignment: CDR1 SGHTA and CDR2 FQGNSA. This CDR3 reads CASSFDRGQETQYF. DNA for the CDR3: TGTGCCAGCAGCTTTGATCGGGGACAAGAGACCCAGTACTTC. Supplemented by reference TRBV7-2 and TRBJ2-5, the full variable domain reads GAGVSQSPSNKVTEKGKDVELRCDPISGHTALYWYRQSLGQGLEFLIYFQGNSAPDKSGLPSDRFSAERTGGSVSTLTIQRTQQEDSAVYLCASSFDRGQETQYFGPGTRLLVL.

The chain combines TRBV24-1 with TRBJ2-3; 8 nucleotides align to TRBD1. V shed 2 bases and J 6 bases; nucleotides not matched to a gene: 3. The CDR3 has 14 residues. Germline assignment: CDR1 KGHDR and CDR2 SFDVKD. CDR3 DNA: TGTGCCACCAGTGATTCAGGGGGCAGCGATACGCAGTATTTT. This encodes CATSDSGGSDTQYF.

The chain is built from TRBV28 and TRBJ1-2; 8 bases align to TRBD1. Trimming at V came to 5 bases and at J to 4 bases, leaving 0 bases not matched to a gene. The CDR3 has 12 amino acids. Germline V gene lookup returns CDR1 MDHEN and CDR2 SYDVKM. The CDR3 sequence: CASSGTGYGYTF. The CDR3 DNA reads TGTGCCAGCAGTGGGACAGGCTATGGCTACACCTTC.

The rearrangement joins TRBV10-3 to TRBJ2-3; 11 bases map to TRBD2. This CDR3 is 16 amino acids long. The germline V gene encodes CDR1 ENHRY and CDR2 SYGVKD. The junction had 5 bases not matched to a gene; V was cut back by 3 bases and J by 3 bases. CDR3 DNA sequence: TGTGCCATCAGTGAAGATAGCGGGAGGGAAACAGATACGCAGTATTTT. It codes for CAISEDSGRETDTQYF.

This clone was picked up a small number of times. The chain links TRBV5-1 to TRBJ1-1, with TRBD1 matching 10 bases. CDR3 length equals 15 residues. The germline V gene has CDR1 SGHRS and CDR2 YFSETQ. J was trimmed by 5 bases and V by 6 bases; bases with no gene match: 10. DNA of the CDR3: TGCGCCAGCACCTCTTCCGGGACAGGGGCGACTGAAGCTTTCTTT. This encodes CASTSSGTGATEAFF.

V gene TRBV15 combines with J gene TRBJ1-2; D is undetermined. This CDR3 region has 12 residues. Trimming shortened V by 0 bases and J by 13 bases, and 12 bases separated the two germline ends. Germline loops: CDR1 LNHNV, CDR2 YYDKDF (reference sequence). The DNA of the CDR3 is TGTGCCACCAGCAGAGATTTCGGGGTAGCCACCTTC. It translates to CATSRDFGVATF.

The chain has TRBV5-4 and TRBJ1-1; weak D call: TRBD1 (5 bases). Trimming took off 3 bases at V and 5 bases at J, with 8 bases between the two ends. The germline gives CDR1 SGHNT, CDR2 YYREEE (reference sequence). This CDR3 contains 12 residues. Here the CDR3 DNA reads TGTGCCAGCAGCTGGGGGGGGACTGAAGCTTTCTTT. Translation gives CASSWGGTEAFF.

The rearrangement links TRBV7-9 to TRBJ2-1, with D possibly TRBD1 on 6 matching bases. V lost 4 bases, J lost 5 bases, and 12 bases lay in between. Germline-derived CDR1 and CDR2 are SEHNR and FQNEAQ (reference sequence). CDR3 length: 14 amino acids. Here the CDR3 reads CASSWTVKDNEQFF. The CDR3 DNA is TGTGCCAGCAGCTGGACAGTTAAAGACAATGAGCAGTTCTTC.

V is TRBV4-1 and J is TRBJ2-5, with 7 positions matching TRBD2. Trimming removed 2 bases from V and 1 base from J; junction bases left unmatched: 1. The germline CDR1 and CDR2 sequences are MGHRA and YSYEKL. The CDR3 runs to 14 residues. The CDR3 loop is CASSQLAAQETQYF. The CDR3 coding sequence is TGCGCCAGCAGCCAACTAGCGGCCCAAGAGACCCAGTACTTC.

V and J are TRBV6-5 and TRBJ1-2; D not resolved. The CDR3 runs 14 residues. Trimming cost V 5 bases and J 4 bases, with 14 bases left between them. Germline CDR1 is MNHEY and CDR2 is SVGAGI. CDR3 DNA: TGTGCCAGCAGTCCAGGTGGGCGCACCTATGGCTACACCTTC. Protein: CASSPGGRTYGYTF.

V usage is TRBV3-1 (or the pseudogene TRBV3-2) and J usage is TRBJ1-2; D might be TRBD1 (6 bases). The CDR3 has 16 amino acids. Trimming removed 4 bases from V and 3 bases from J, with 18 bases in between. CDR1 is LGHDT and CDR2 is YNNKEL in the germline V gene (reference sequence). CDR3 protein: CASSLQTGPAHYGYTF. The CDR3 DNA reads TGTGCCAGCAGCCTCCAGACAGGACCAGCCCACTATGGCTACACCTTC.

The rearrangement links TRBV5-1 to TRBJ1-2; D remains unclear. There are 12 residues in the CDR3. The germline V gene encodes CDR1 SGHRS and CDR2 YFSETQ. The ends were cut back, 0 bases at V and 8 bases at J, with 8 bases in the middle. CDR3 DNA: TGCGCCAGCAGCTTGGCAGGTTGGGGCTACACCTTC. Residues: CASSLAGWGYTF.

The chain recombines TRBV30 with TRBJ1-2; D is ambiguous. Germline-derived CDR1 and CDR2 are GTSNPN and SVGIG (reference sequence). V was shortened by 3 bases and J by 2 bases, with 10 bases between the two germline ends. The CDR3 covers 13 residues. The CDR3 region is CAWSPGPNYGYTF. CDR3 nucleotides: TGTGCCTGGAGCCCGGGTCCCAACTATGGCTACACCTTC.

This chain connects TRBV21-1 to TRBJ1-1; the table names TRBD1, a call not compared with the DNA. TRBV21-1 is designated a pseudogene. This CDR3 has 14 residues. The CDR3 region has the DNA TGTGCCAGCAGCAAAGCGCTCCCAGGGGCTGAAGCTTTCTTT. It specifies CASSKALPGAEAFF.